Below are 24 T cell receptor beta chains sequenced from a single sample in a study of long-term antiretroviral therapy in people with HIV. Version v3.0 of the immunoSEQ assay ran at survey level. Clones were read by immunoSEQ multiplex PCR, and TCRdb kept only the in-frame ones, dropping some. This sample has tens of thousands of clones, with roughly 92% found just once. The input for sequencing was unsorted PBMCs, taken 3.1 years after starting antiretroviral therapy. These receptors all stem from a man aged 18-30 years with HIV.

The rearrangement uses TRBV6-1 and TRBJ2-5, with 9 positions matching TRBD1. Trimming took 4 bases from V and 5 from J; bases not matched to a gene: 8. The CDR3 contains 15 residues. Germline assignment: CDR1 MNHNS and CDR2 SASEGT. The CDR3 nucleotides are TGTGCCAGCAGTGTCCGGGACAGGGCTGGGGAGACCCAGTACTTC. Amino acid sequence: CASSVRDRAGETQYF.

V gene TRBV18 combines with J gene TRBJ1-1; D gene unclear. The CDR3 is made up of 15 amino acids. V lost 3 bases and J 10 bases, leaving 21 bases between the germline ends. Germline values: CDR1 KGHSH, CDR2 LQKENI. The chain's CDR3 is CASSPKGQEPFGAFF. For the CDR3, the DNA is TGTGCCAGCTCACCGAAAGGGCAGGAGCCCTTCGGAGCTTTCTTT.

This chain uses TRBV19 with TRBJ2-2; D gene unclear. This CDR3 region has 11 residues. CDR1 LNHDA and CDR2 SQIVND come from the germline V gene (reference sequence). V was shortened by 2 bases and J by 8 bases, with 3 bases between the two germline ends. CDR3 loop: CASSISGELFF. In DNA form, the CDR3 reads TGTGCCAGTAGTATATCAGGGGAGCTGTTTTTT.

J is TRBJ2-3 and V is TRBV19; the match to TRBD2 covers 12 bases. The CDR3 runs to 15 residues. Germline V gene sequence: CDR1 LNHDA, CDR2 SQIVND (reference sequence). V shed 9 bases, J shed 8 bases, and the junction held 12 bases outside the gene matches. The CDR3 coding sequence is TGTGCCAGCACCCCCCTAGCGGGAGGGGTGAGTACGCAGTATTTT. Its protein is CASTPLAGGVSTQYF.

V is TRBV18 and J is TRBJ2-7; either TRBD1 or TRBD2 may fit D (6 bases each). Germline CDR1 reads KGHSH; CDR2 reads LQKENI. The CDR3 is 14 residues long. V lost 6 bases and J lost 3, with 15 bases in between. This CDR3 reads CASSREGGGYEQYF. Here the CDR3 DNA reads TGTGCCAGCTCCCGGGAAGGAGGGGGCTACGAGCAGTACTTC.

The J gene is TRBJ1-2, the V gene TRBV5-1; the D gene is possibly TRBD1 (5 bases). In germline, CDR1 is SGHRS, CDR2 YFSETQ. The germline V and J ends were trimmed by 5 bases and 5 bases, with 22 bases remaining between them. This CDR3 region has 16 residues. The CDR3 DNA sequence: TGCGCCAGCAGGCCCACCCCGGCAGGACAAGGATATGGCTACACCTTC. Translating it yields CASRPTPAGQGYGYTF.

The V gene is TRBV4-3, the J gene TRBJ1-1; D gene uncertain. Germline lookup yields CDR1 LGHNA and CDR2 YSLEER. V was trimmed by 0 bases and J by 3 bases, leaving 11 bases between them. This CDR3 is 15 amino acids long. This CDR3 is CASSQEAGVHTEAFF. For the CDR3, the DNA is TGCGCCAGCAGCCAAGAAGCGGGTGTCCACACTGAAGCTTTCTTT.

In nucleotides, the CDR3 is TGCGCCAGCAGCCAACCGGGACTAGCGGGGGGGAATGAGCAGTTCTTC. Protein sequence: CASSQPGLAGGNEQFF. This chain uses TRBV4-1 with TRBJ2-1, with 16 bases matching TRBD2. With 2 bases clipped from V and 7 bases from J, the junction kept 2 bases outside the gene matches. This CDR3 comprises 16 residues. The germline V gene encodes CDR1 MGHRA and CDR2 YSYEKL.

The chain employs TRBV9 and TRBJ2-7; TRBD1 might be the D (6 bases). The CDR3 loop spans 16 amino acids. The V gene's germline CDR1 is SGDLS and CDR2 YYNGEE. V was shortened by 3 bases and J by 0 bases, with 16 bases between the two germline ends. The CDR3 DNA follows: TGTGCCAGCAGCGAAGGGACGGGACACCTCTCCTACGAGCAGTACTTC. It yields the protein CASSEGTGHLSYEQYF.

The chain is built from TRBV27 and TRBJ2-1; no clear D. Germline lookup yields CDR1 MNHEY and CDR2 SMNVEV (reference sequence). The V end was cut by 3 bases, the J end by 9 bases, with 12 bases between. This CDR3 is built from 13 residues. The CDR3 region is CASSFGRSVEQFF. As DNA, the CDR3 is TGTGCCAGCAGTTTTGGCCGGTCGGTTGAGCAGTTCTTC.

The rearrangement links TRBV7-2 to TRBJ1-6; possible D gene TRBD1, 6 bases. The germline gives CDR1 SGHTA, CDR2 FQGNSA. Trimming removed 4 bases from V and 10 bases from J, with 11 bases in between. This CDR3 contains 13 residues. The CDR3 sequence is CASSYGGASPLHF. The CDR3 region has the DNA TGTGCCAGCAGCTATGGGGGCGCGTCACCCCTCCACTTT.

This chain joins TRBV7-2 and TRBJ2-4; 11 bases agree with TRBD2. From germline, CDR1 is SGHTA and CDR2 FQGNSA. The CDR3 totals 15 residues. With 6 bases clipped from V and 3 bases from J, the junction kept 4 bases outside the gene matches. The CDR3 sequence: CASSPGLAGKNIQYF. The DNA for the CDR3 is TGTGCCAGCAGTCCTGGACTAGCGGGCAAAAACATTCAGTACTTC.

V usage is TRBV15 and J usage is TRBJ1-2; D not certain. Germline-derived CDR1 and CDR2 are LNHNV and YYDKDF (reference sequence). The CDR3 consists of 14 residues. V lost 0 bases, J lost 10 bases, and 15 bases lay in between. CDR3 in DNA: TGTGCCACCAGCAGAGATTTGTCAGGAGGCCCCTACACCTTC. Protein product: CATSRDLSGGPYTF.

V and J are TRBV5-8 and TRBJ2-5; TRBD2 might be the D (5 bases). Germline V gene lookup returns CDR1 SGHTS and CDR2 YDEGEE. V lost 5 bases and J 2 bases, leaving 10 bases between the germline ends. CDR3 length: 13 residues. The CDR3 reads CASRNWEQETQYF. For the CDR3, the DNA is TGTGCCAGCAGGAACTGGGAGCAAGAGACCCAGTACTTC.

In this sample, this clone turned up once. The chain carries TRBV5-5 and TRBJ2-3; D not certain. Deletions cut 0 bases from V and 4 bases from J, with 6 bases between. This CDR3 contains 13 residues. Germline lookup yields CDR1 SGHKS and CDR2 YYEKEE (reference sequence). CDR3 sequence: CASSLEAPDTQYF. The CDR3 DNA reads as TGTGCCAGCAGCTTGGAAGCGCCAGATACGCAGTATTTT.

The chain has TRBV2 and TRBJ1-1, with no clear D. Germline V CDR1 and CDR2: SNHLY, FYNNEI. The CDR3 runs to 13 residues. Trimming removed 1 base at V and 1 base at J, with 4 bases between. CDR3 nucleotide sequence: TGTGCCAGCAGTGAAGGAGGGAACACTGAAGCTTTCTTT. As protein: CASSEGGNTEAFF.

V usage is TRBV4-1 and J usage is TRBJ1-2; D not resolved. Germline V gives CDR1 MGHRA, CDR2 YSYEKL. This CDR3 region has 13 residues. V lost 7 bases and J 3 bases, leaving 12 bases between the germline ends. The CDR3 reads CASTPDGDYGYTF. The CDR3 DNA sequence: TGCGCCAGCACCCCCGACGGGGACTATGGCTACACCTTC.

This chain joins TRBV29-1 and TRBJ2-3; TRBD2 agrees at 7 bases. Trimming cost V 7 bases and J 4 bases; bases outside gene matches: 8. CDR3 length: 13 residues. Germline V gene data show CDR1 as SQVTM and CDR2 as ANQGSEA. CDR3 sequence reads: CSAAGGSADTQYF. Written as DNA, the CDR3 is TGCAGCGCCGCTGGCGGGAGCGCAGATACGCAGTATTTT.

This chain joins TRBV9 and TRBJ2-1; D gene unclear. The CDR3 spans 13 residues. The germline gives CDR1 SGDLS, CDR2 YYNGEE. V was cut by 4 bases and J by 6 bases, with 11 bases left in between. The CDR3, as DNA: TGTGCCAGCAGCCTTGGGCCACTCAATGAGCAGTTCTTC. As protein: CASSLGPLNEQFF. The full variable domain, in which reference TRBV9 and TRBJ2-1 provide the parts outside the CDR3, is DSGVTQTPKHLITATGQRVTLRCSPRSGDLSVYWYQQSLDQGLQFLIQYYNGEERAKGNILERFSAQQFPDLHSELNLSSLELGDSALYFCASSLGPLNEQFFGPGTRLTVL.

The chain is built from TRBV2 and TRBJ1-1; tentatively, D is TRBD1 (5 bases). Germline CDR1 reads SNHLY; CDR2 reads FYNNEI. This CDR3 comprises 14 residues. Trimming stripped 5 bases from V and 0 bases from J, with 10 bases between. CDR3 residues: CASSRDLMNTEAFF. The DNA for the CDR3 is TGTGCCAGCAGTCGGGACCTCATGAACACTGAAGCTTTCTTT.

The chain carries TRBV27 and TRBJ2-7; D possibly corresponds to TRBD2 (6 bases). CDR1 and CDR2 (germline): MNHEY, SMNVEV (reference sequence). The V end was cut by 2 bases, the J end by 7 bases, with 15 bases between. The CDR3 covers 14 residues. DNA of the CDR3: TGTGCCAGCAGTTTAACACAAGGGAGGTGGGAGCAGTACTTC. Residues: CASSLTQGRWEQYF.

V and J are TRBV21-1 and TRBJ2-7. TRBV21-1 is listed as a pseudogene. CDR3 length: 14 amino acids. CDR3 sequence reads: CASSAANIGYEQYF. The CDR3 DNA sequence: TGTGCCAGCAGCGCAGCGAATATAGGGTACGAGCAGTACTTC.

V gene TRBV6-6 combines with J gene TRBJ2-2; D ambiguous. Trimming shortened V by 5 bases and J by 1 base, and 2 bases separated the two germline ends. Per germline, CDR1 MNHNY and CDR2 SVGAGI (reference sequence). CDR3 length: 12 residues. The CDR3 loop reads CASSENTGELFF. In nucleotides, the CDR3 is TGTGCCAGCAGTGAGAACACCGGGGAGCTGTTTTTT.

CDR3 nucleotide sequence: TGTGCCAGCAGATTCATATCCGGTTATGAGCAGTTCTTC. It yields the protein CASRFISGYEQFF. This chain joins TRBV6-5 and TRBJ2-1; D uncertain. Between the trimmed V and J ends, which lost 6 bases and 8 bases, there was a span of 14 bases. The CDR3 is 13 residues long. The V gene's germline CDR1 is MNHEY and CDR2 SVGAGI.